This paragraph covers one TCR beta chain sequence. Its matching antigen is unknown. With the 5' RACE reads reprocessed, TCRdb shows one record per CDR3 protein and no DNA. This sample's table has roughly 430,000 distinct CDR3 sequences. This CDR3 has 15 amino acids. The source of the sample is a study of T cells expressing NK-cell markers. Background on the study: The TCR beta repertoires originated in sorted CD3+CD56+NKG2C+, CD3+CD56+NKG2C- and CD3+CD56-NKG2C+ T cells. Seven donors tested HCMV-seropositive and one tested seronegative among the eight sequenced. The study, taken as a whole, reports: About 1.0-8% of CD8+ T cells in several donors belonged to dominant NKG2C+ clonotypes. These clonotypes also led the CD3+CD56-NKG2C+ fraction in a handful of donors.

This receptor was taken from a woman aged 18 to 75 in good health. The chain joins TRBV12-3 or TRBV12-4 to TRBJ1-1; as DNA is missing, the TRBD1 call by TCRdb cannot be tested. Specimen: blood T cells: a sorted CD56 or NKG2C T cell subset, CD4+ or CD8+ T cells, or bulk PBMC T cells (not recorded which). CDR3 region: CASSLAGGLGTEAFF.